These T cell receptor beta chains were read from a single sample in a study of OX40 agonist ivuxolimab in advanced cancers. Assay: immunoSEQ multiplex PCR; the TCRdb copy retains only in-frame clones and omits some. The repertoire holds tens of thousands of clones, with 83% as singletons. Sequenced material: CD4+ or CD8+ T cells sorted from blood, taken in a trial of the OX40 agonist ivuxolimab. The receptor set was obtained from an adult with an advanced solid tumor such as melanoma, head and neck, liver or kidney cancer. The CDR3 runs from the conserved cysteine through the conserved F or W. A D gene is named only where the DNA matches it firmly. Not all rows give a size; the values are once, few, many and, for expanded clones, a class.

TGTGCCAGCAGCTTAGCGGGACTAGATATTGATGAGCAGTTCTTC,CASSLAGLDIDEQFF,TRBV11-2,-,TRBD2,TRBJ2-1
TGTGCCACCAGCAGACCGGGACACCGCTATGGCTACACCTTC,CATSRPGHRYGYTF,TRBV15,-,-,TRBJ1-2
TGTGCCAGTAGCCGAGCGGGAGCCGCAGATACGCAGTATTTT,CASSRAGAADTQYF,TRBV19,-,TRBD2,TRBJ2-3
TGCGCCAGCAGTACCACAGGCGACTATGGCTACACCTTC,CASSTTGDYGYTF,TRBV10-2,once,-,TRBJ1-2
TGCGCCAGCAGTCAACCTCACGGACAGGGAGAAGCTTTCTTT,CASSQPHGQGEAFF,TRBV5-1,-,TRBD1,TRBJ1-1
TGCGCCAGCAGCCCCCTCGCCCCCTCGGAGACCCAGTACTTC,CASSPLAPSETQYF,TRBV5-1,-,-,TRBJ2-5
TGCGCCAGCAGCTTGACGGGACAGGGGGACTATGGCTACACCTTC,CASSLTGQGDYGYTF,TRBV5-1,once,TRBD1,TRBJ1-2
TGTGCCAGCAGTTCTCTAGCGGTGTATACCGGGGAGCTGTTTTTT,CASSSLAVYTGELFF,TRBV27,-,TRBD2,TRBJ2-2
TGTGCCAGCAGCTGGGCGGGCAGGGGGTCTCAGCCCCAGCATTTT,CASSWAGRGSQPQHF,TRBV7-9,-,TRBD1,TRBJ1-5
TGTGCCAGCAGCTTAGGGGGTCAGGGAGATACGCAGTATTTT,CASSLGGQGDTQYF,TRBV13,-,-,TRBJ2-3
TGTGCCAGCACCCCGATTGGACAGGGAACTGAAGCTTTCTTT,CASTPIGQGTEAFF,TRBV6-6,-,TRBD1,TRBJ1-1
TGTGCCAGCAAAGGACAGGGAAGGTTCTATGGCTACACCTTC,CASKGQGRFYGYTF,TRBV6-5,-,TRBD1,TRBJ1-2
TGTGCCAGCAGTGGACTCTACACAGATACGCAGTATTTT,CASSGLYTDTQYF,TRBV2,few,-,TRBJ2-3
TGTGCCAGTTCCGGGACAGGGAACAACTATGGCTACACCTTC,CASSGTGNNYGYTF,TRBV19,-,TRBD1,TRBJ1-2
TGCAGCGTTGTCCCTAGCGGGGGATTGGGAGAGACCCAGTACTTC,CSVVPSGGLGETQYF,TRBV29-1,-,TRBD2,TRBJ2-5
TGCAGCGTTGGGGTCGGAAACAGGGGGACTGGAAACACCATATATTTT,CSVGVGNRGTGNTIYF,TRBV29-1,-,TRBD1,TRBJ1-3
TGTGCCAGCAGTGGGGGGACCGATGGAAACACCATATATTTT,CASSGGTDGNTIYF,TRBV6-1,-,-,TRBJ1-3
TGTGCCAGCAGCCAGAGCGGGGGCTCCTACCCCAATTCACCCCTCCACTTT,CASSQSGGSYPNSPLHF,TRBV4-2,-,-,TRBJ1-6
TGTGCCAGCAGGAGACTAGCGGGGGGCTCCCAAGAGACCCAGTACTTC,CASRRLAGGSQETQYF,TRBV2,few,TRBD2,TRBJ2-5
TGTGCCAGCAGCTTAGATGGAGGGAGACAAGAGACCCAGTACTTC,CASSLDGGRQETQYF,TRBV7-3,-,-,TRBJ2-5
TGCGCCAGCAGCTTGGGCAAACAAGAGACCCAGTACTTC,CASSLGKQETQYF,TRBV5-1,-,-,TRBJ2-5
TGTGCCAGCAGTTACAAGAGGGGAGTATATTTGGATACGCAGTATTTT,CASSYKRGVYLDTQYF,TRBV6-5,-,-,TRBJ2-3
TGTGCCAATAGCGAGGGGGATACGCAGTATTTT,CANSEGDTQYF,TRBV21-1,-,-,TRBJ2-3
TGTGCCAGCAGTGTCGCGTTCGGCACCGGGGAGCTGTTTTTT,CASSVAFGTGELFF,TRBV6-1,-,-,TRBJ2-2
TGCGCCAGCAGTGTGGGGGGGCCCCAAGAGACCCAGTACTTC,CASSVGGPQETQYF,TRBV10-2,-,-,TRBJ2-5
TGTGCCAGCACCGGGGATGGCGAGCAGTACTTC,CASTGDGEQYF,TRBV2,once,-,TRBJ2-7
TGTGCCACCAGCAGAATTGACCGGGACAGTGGCGAGCAGTACTTC,CATSRIDRDSGEQYF,TRBV15,-,TRBD1,TRBJ2-7
TGTGCCAGCAGTGGGCGGGCGCAGCCCCAGCATTTT,CASSGRAQPQHF,TRBV6-1,once,-,TRBJ1-5
TGTGCCAGCAGCCGGGACAGGGGGACCAATCAGCCCCAGCATTTT,CASSRDRGTNQPQHF,TRBV7-2,-,TRBD1,TRBJ1-5
TGTGCCAGCAGGGGAGGGGCGCAAACCGGGGAGCTGTTTTTT,CASRGGAQTGELFF,TRBV27,few,TRBD2,TRBJ2-2
TGTGCCAGCAGCCACGGACTAGCGGGAGAAGTTGGCCCAGATACGCAGTATTTT,CASSHGLAGEVGPDTQYF,TRBV7-8,-,TRBD2,TRBJ2-3
TGCGCCAGCAGCCTCGGGGAGGCCGGCGAGCAGTACTTC,CASSLGEAGEQYF,TRBV5-1,-,-,TRBJ2-7
TGCGCCAGCAGCGTGGGGATCCGGGACAGAAGCCGACTAACTACCTACGAGCAGTACTTC,CASSVGIRDRSRLTTYEQYF,TRBV5-1,-,TRBD1,TRBJ2-7
TGTGCCAGCAGTTTGGGGTACTCATATTCTTCCTACGAGCAGTACTTC,CASSLGYSYSSYEQYF,TRBV2,-,-,TRBJ2-7
TGTGCCAGTAGTATTTGGAACCCAGGGGGCCGTACTATCGTCTCTGGAAACACCATATATTTT,CASSIWNPGGRTIVSGNTIYF,TRBV19,once,TRBD1,TRBJ1-3
TGTGTGGGAGGGTCCAATGCTGGGGCCAACGTCCTGACTTTC,CVGGSNAGANVLTF,TRBV7-9,-,TRBD2,TRBJ2-6
TGTGCCAGCAGTTTAGGGGGAGATACGCAGTATTTT,CASSLGGDTQYF,TRBV27,-,-,TRBJ2-3
TGTGCCAGCAGCCCTGGGGGGGTGAACACTGAAGCTTTCTTT,CASSPGGVNTEAFF,TRBV11-3,once,-,TRBJ1-1
TGTGCCAGCAGCAGAACCAGAGATGGGGCCCGCAATCAGCCCCAGCATTTT,CASSRTRDGARNQPQHF,TRBV7-9,-,-,TRBJ1-5
TGTGCCAGTAGTTCAGGGCTTGTCTCTGGCTACACCTTC,CASSSGLVSGYTF,TRBV19,-,-,TRBJ1-2
TGTGCCACCAGCAGGTTGACAGGGAGCAATCAGCCCCAGCATTTT,CATSRLTGSNQPQHF,TRBV15,few,TRBD1,TRBJ1-5
TGTGCCAGTAGTGAGCCGGGACAGAGCTACGAGCAGTACTTC,CASSEPGQSYEQYF,TRBV19,-,TRBD1,TRBJ2-7
TGCGCCAGCAGCTACCGGGGACACAACACCGGGGAGCTGTTTTTT,CASSYRGHNTGELFF,TRBV5-1,-,-,TRBJ2-2
TGCGCCAGCAGCCGACCCGGGACAGGGGGCACTGAAGCTTTCTTT,CASSRPGTGGTEAFF,TRBV5-1,-,TRBD1,TRBJ1-1
TGTGCCTGGACGGCCAGGGGGTATGGCTACACCTTC,CAWTARGYGYTF,TRBV30,-,TRBD1,TRBJ1-2
TGTGCCAGCAGCTTACAGGCCCCGGGCGATGGCTACACCTTC,CASSLQAPGDGYTF,TRBV5-4,-,-,TRBJ1-2
TGTGCCAGCAGTGACGGGGAACGGGGTGTAAATCAGCCCCAGCATTTT,CASSDGERGVNQPQHF,TRBV2,-,-,TRBJ1-5
TGTGCCAGCAGCTTGACAGGACGGAATAACTATGGCTACACCTTC,CASSLTGRNNYGYTF,TRBV5-4,-,-,TRBJ1-2
TGTGCCAGCAGTGAACGGCTCGGGGGGGGATACGAGCAGTACTTC,CASSERLGGGYEQYF,TRBV6-1,-,TRBD2,TRBJ2-7
TGTGCCAGCAGTGTAGCCGGGACTAGCGGTGTTTACAATGAGCAGTTCTTC,CASSVAGTSGVYNEQFF,TRBV6-1,-,TRBD2,TRBJ2-1
TGTGCCAGCAGCGTAGGGCAGGTAAACGAGCAGTACTTC,CASSVGQVNEQYF,TRBV9,-,-,TRBJ2-7
TGCGCCAGCAGCCTCCCAGGGGCTGCAGGTGGATACGAGCAGTACTTC,CASSLPGAAGGYEQYF,TRBV5-1,-,-,TRBJ2-7
TGTGCCAGCACTAAAAACCAGGGGGAGACCCAGTACTTC,CASTKNQGETQYF,TRBV7-8,-,-,TRBJ2-5
TGCGCCAGCAGCTCTACCGGGACCCGAAGTTACGAGCAGTACTTC,CASSSTGTRSYEQYF,TRBV5-1,once,-,TRBJ2-7
TGTGCCAGCAGTGAATCAGGGCGGGGCGAGCAGTACTTC,CASSESGRGEQYF,TRBV25-1,-,-,TRBJ2-7